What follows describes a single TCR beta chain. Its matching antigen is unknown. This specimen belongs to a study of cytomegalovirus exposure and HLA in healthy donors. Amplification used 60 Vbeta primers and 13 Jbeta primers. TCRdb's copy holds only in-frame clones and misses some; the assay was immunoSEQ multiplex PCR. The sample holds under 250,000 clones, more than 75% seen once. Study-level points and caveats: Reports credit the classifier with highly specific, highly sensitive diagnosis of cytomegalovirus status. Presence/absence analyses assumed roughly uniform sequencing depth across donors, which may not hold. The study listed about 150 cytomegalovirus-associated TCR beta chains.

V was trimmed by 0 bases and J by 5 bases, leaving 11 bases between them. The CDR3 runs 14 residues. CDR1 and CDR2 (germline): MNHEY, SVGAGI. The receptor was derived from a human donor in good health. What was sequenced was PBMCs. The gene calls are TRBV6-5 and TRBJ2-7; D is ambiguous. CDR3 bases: TGTGCCAGCAGTTACTCGAAGAGAGGAGACGAGCAGTACTTC. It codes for CASSYSKRGDEQYF.